This entry concerns a single TCR beta chain. The sample belongs to a study of blood T cell repertoires in COVID-19. Looking at the study overall: The United States, Italy and Spain supplied acute and convalescent COVID-19 samples.

Germline lookup yields CDR1 SGHRS and CDR2 YFSETQ. V was shortened by 5 bases and J by 8 bases, with 13 bases between the two germline ends. This CDR3 has 13 residues. As processed by the authors: Amplification of reference gene primers provided the estimated nucleated cell counts. The method was immunoSEQ multiplex PCR; TCRdb's version includes in-frame clones alone and lacks a portion of them. V and J calls and clone size are given by that table; D and trimming were obtained from the DNA. The sample shows 150,000 or so clones, about 90% of them seen only once. The TCR sequence derives from a man aged 25 to 40 with COVID-19, enrolled during active disease. This chain joins TRBV5-1 and TRBJ1-4, with D possibly matching TRBD1 (6 bases). Sample: peripheral blood. DNA of the CDR3: TGCGCCAGCAGGCCAGGACAGAACGAAAAACTGTTTTTT. Protein product: CASRPGQNEKLFF.